The entry below gives a single TCR beta chain sequence along with its context. Amplification used 60 Vbeta primers and 13 Jbeta primers. Libraries were prepared by immunoSEQ multiplex PCR; TCRdb keeps only in-frame clonotypes and omits some of them. Of some 130,000 clones in the sample, approximately 61% were seen once. In germline, CDR1 is SGHNT, CDR2 YYREEE (reference sequence). CDR3 length equals 16 residues. V shed 0 bases, J shed 0 bases, and the junction held 2 bases outside the gene matches. This sample is drawn from a study of cytomegalovirus exposure and HLA in healthy donors. Sequencing used PBMCs. This chain joins TRBV5-4 and TRBJ2-1, with 8 bases identical to TRBD2. The clonotype was recovered from a human donor in good health. The CDR3 DNA reads TGTGCCAGCAGCTTGGGGCTAGCGGGCTCCTACAATGAGCAGTTCTTC. Translation: CASSLGLAGSYNEQFF.